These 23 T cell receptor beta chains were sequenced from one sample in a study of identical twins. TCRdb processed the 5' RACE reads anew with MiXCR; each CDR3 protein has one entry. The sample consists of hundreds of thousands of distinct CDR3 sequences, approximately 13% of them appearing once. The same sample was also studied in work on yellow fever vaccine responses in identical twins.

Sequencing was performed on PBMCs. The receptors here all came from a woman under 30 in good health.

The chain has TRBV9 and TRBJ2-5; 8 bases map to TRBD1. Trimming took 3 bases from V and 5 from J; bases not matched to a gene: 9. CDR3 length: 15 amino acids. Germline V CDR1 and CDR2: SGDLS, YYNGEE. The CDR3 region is CASSERTGPVETQYF. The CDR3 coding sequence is TGTGCCAGCAGCGAACGGACAGGGCCGGTGGAGACCCAGTACTTC.

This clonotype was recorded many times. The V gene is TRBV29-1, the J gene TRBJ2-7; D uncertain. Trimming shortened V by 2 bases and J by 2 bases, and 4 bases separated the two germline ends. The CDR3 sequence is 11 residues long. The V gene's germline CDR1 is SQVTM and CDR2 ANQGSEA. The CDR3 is CSVENPYEQYV. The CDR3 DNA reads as TGCAGCGTTGAAAATCCCTACGAGCAGTACGTC.

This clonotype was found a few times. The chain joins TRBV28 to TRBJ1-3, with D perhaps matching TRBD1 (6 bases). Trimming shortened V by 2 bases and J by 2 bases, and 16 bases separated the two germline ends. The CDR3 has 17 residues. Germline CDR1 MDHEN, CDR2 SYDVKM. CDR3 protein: CASSLVLFRGTGNTIYF. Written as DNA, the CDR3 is TGTGCCAGCAGTTTAGTCCTTTTCAGGGGAACTGGAAACACCATATATTTT.

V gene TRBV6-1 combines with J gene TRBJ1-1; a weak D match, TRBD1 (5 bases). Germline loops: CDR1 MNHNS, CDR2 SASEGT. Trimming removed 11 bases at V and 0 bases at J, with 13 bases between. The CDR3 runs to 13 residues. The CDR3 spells CAGRGGLNTEAFF. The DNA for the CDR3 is TGTGCCGGCCGGGGCGGTCTGAACACTGAAGCTTTCTTT.

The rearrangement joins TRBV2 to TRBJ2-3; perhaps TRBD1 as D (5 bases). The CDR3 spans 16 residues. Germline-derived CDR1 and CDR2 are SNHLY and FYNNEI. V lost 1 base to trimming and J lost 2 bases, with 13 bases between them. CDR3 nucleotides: TGTGCCAGCAGTGAAGTGGTGCAGGGCTACACAGATACGCAGTATTTT. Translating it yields CASSEVVQGYTDTQYF. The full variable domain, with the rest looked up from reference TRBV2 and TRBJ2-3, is EPEVTQTPSHQVTQMGQEVILRCVPISNHLYFYWYRQILGQKVEFLVSFYNNEISEKSEIFDDQFSVERPDGSNFTLKIRSTKLEDSAMYFCASSEVVQGYTDTQYFGPGTRLTVL.

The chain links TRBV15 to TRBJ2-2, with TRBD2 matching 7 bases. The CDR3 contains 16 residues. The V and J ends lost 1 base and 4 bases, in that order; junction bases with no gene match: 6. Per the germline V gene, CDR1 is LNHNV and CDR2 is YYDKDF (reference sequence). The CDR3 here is CATSRVWGGFTGELFF. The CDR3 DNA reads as TGTGCCACCAGCAGAGTCTGGGGAGGGTTCACCGGGGAGCTGTTTTTT.

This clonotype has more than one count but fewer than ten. The CDR3 loop is CASTTGTNTEAFF. DNA of the CDR3: TGTGCCAGCACGACAGGGACGAACACTGAAGCTTTCTTT. V and J are TRBV10-3 and TRBJ1-1, with TRBD1 identical over 7 bases. This CDR3 has 13 residues. Per the germline V gene, CDR1 is ENHRY and CDR2 is SYGVKD. Trimming at V came to 10 bases and at J to 1 base, leaving 6 bases not matched to a gene.

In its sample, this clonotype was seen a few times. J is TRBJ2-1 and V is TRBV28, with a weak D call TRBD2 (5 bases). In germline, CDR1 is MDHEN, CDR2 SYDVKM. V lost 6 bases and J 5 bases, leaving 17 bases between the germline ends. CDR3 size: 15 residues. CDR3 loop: CASRAGSIAHNEQFF. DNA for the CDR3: TGTGCCAGCAGGGCGGGTTCCATCGCACACAATGAGCAGTTCTTC.

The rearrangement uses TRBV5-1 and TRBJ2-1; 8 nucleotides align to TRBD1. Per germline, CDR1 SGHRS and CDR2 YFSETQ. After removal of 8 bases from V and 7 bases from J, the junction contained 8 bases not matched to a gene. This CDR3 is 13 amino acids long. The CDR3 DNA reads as TGCGCCAGTTCGGAGCGACAGGGGAATGAGCAGTTCTTC. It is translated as CASSERQGNEQFF. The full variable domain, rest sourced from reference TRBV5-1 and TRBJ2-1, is KAGVTQTPRYLIKTRGQQVTLSCSPISGHRSVSWYQQTPGQGLQFLFEYFSETQRNKGNFPGRFSGRQFSNSRSEMNVSTLELGDSALYLCASSERQGNEQFFGPGTRLTVL.

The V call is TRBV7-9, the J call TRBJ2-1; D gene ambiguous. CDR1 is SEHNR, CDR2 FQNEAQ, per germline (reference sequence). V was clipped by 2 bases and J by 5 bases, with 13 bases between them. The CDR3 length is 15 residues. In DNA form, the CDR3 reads TGTGCCAGCAGCTTACGCGAGTTGGCGGACAATGAGCAGTTCTTC. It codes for CASSLRELADNEQFF. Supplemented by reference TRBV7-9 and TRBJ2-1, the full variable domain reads DTGVSQNPRHKITKRGQNVTFRCDPISEHNRLYWYRQTLGQGPEFLTYFQNEAQLEKSRLLSDRFSAERPKGSFSTLEIQRTEQGDSAMYLCASSLRELADNEQFFGPGTRLTVL.

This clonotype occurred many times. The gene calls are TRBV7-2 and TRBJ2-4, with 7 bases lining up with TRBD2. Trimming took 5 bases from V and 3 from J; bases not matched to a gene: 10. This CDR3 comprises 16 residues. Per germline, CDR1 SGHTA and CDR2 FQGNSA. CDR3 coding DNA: TGTGCCAGCAGCCTGGGCAATGTAGCGGGCAAAAACATTCAGTACTTC. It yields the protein CASSLGNVAGKNIQYF.

The chain's CDR3 is CASSQEGQHGEKLFF. As DNA, the CDR3 is TGTGCCAGCAGCCAAGAAGGACAGCACGGTGAAAAACTGTTTTTT. V and J are TRBV4-2 and TRBJ1-4; weak D call: TRBD1 (6 bases). Germline CDR1 and CDR2: LGHNA and YNFKEQ. This CDR3 has 15 amino acids. Trimming removed 0 bases at V and 7 bases at J, with 12 bases between.

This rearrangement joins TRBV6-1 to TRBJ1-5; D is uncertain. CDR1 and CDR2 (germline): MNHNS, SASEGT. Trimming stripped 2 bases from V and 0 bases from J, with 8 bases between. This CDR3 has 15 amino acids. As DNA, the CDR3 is TGTGCCAGCAGTGAACAGCTATATAGCAATCAGCCCCAGCATTTT. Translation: CASSEQLYSNQPQHF.

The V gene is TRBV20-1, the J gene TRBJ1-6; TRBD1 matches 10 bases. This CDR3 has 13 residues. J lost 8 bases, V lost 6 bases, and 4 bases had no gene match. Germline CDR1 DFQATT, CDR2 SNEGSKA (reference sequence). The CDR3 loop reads CSAGQGWDSPLHF. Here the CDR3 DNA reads TGCAGTGCGGGACAGGGGTGGGATTCACCCCTCCACTTT.

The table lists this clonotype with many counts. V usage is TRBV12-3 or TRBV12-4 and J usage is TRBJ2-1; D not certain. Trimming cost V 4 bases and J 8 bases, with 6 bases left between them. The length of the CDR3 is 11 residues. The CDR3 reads CASSSRYEQFF. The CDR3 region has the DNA TGTGCCAGCAGTTCGAGGTATGAGCAGTTCTTC.

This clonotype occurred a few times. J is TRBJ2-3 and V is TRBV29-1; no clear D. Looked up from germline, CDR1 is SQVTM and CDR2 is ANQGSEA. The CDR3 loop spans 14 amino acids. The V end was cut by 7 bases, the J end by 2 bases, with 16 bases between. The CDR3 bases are TGCAGCGATACTCTGGTAGGGCCCACAGATACGCAGTATTTT. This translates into CSDTLVGPTDTQYF.

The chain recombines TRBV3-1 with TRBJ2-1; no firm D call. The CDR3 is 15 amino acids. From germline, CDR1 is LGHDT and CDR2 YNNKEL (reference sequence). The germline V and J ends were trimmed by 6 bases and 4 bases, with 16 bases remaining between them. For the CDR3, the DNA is TGTGCCAGCAGAAGGACCCTCGGAGAGTACAATGAGCAGTTCTTC. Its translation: CASRRTLGEYNEQFF.

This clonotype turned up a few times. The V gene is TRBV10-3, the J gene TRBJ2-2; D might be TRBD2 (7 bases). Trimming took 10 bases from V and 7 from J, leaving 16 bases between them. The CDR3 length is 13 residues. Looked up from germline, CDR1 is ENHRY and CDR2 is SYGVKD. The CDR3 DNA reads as TGTGCCACCACGAACGGGGGGCTCGGGGAGCTGTTTTTT. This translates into CATTNGGLGELFF.

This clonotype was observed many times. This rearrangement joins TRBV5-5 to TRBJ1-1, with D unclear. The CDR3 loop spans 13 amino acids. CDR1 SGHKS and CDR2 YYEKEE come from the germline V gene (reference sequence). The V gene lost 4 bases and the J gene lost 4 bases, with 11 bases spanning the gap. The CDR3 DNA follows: TGTGCCAGCAGCCCCCCAATGGGCACTGAAGCTTTCTTT. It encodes CASSPPMGTEAFF.

The CDR3 DNA is TGCGCCAGCAGCTTATCGTTGGGTAGCGGGAGAGTCGACTACAATGAGCAGTTCTTC. Its protein is CASSLSLGSGRVDYNEQFF. This chain links TRBV5-1 with TRBJ2-1; 9 bases fit TRBD2. CDR1 is SGHRS, CDR2 YFSETQ, per germline. This CDR3 region has 19 residues. V dropped 2 bases and J dropped 3; count of bases not matched to a gene: 15.

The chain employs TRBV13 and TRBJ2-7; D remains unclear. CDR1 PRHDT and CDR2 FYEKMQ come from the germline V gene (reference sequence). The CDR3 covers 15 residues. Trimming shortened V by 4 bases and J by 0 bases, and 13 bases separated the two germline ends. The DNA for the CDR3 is TGTGCCAGCAGCTCAGATATAGGGTTCTCCTACGAGCAGTACTTC. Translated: CASSSDIGFSYEQYF.

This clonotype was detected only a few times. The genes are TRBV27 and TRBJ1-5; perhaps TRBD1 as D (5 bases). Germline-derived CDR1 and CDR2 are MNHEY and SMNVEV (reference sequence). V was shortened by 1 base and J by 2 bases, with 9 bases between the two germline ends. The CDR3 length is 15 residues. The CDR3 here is CASSLWGVGNQPQHF. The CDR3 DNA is TGTGCCAGCAGTTTATGGGGGGTTGGCAATCAGCCCCAGCATTTT.

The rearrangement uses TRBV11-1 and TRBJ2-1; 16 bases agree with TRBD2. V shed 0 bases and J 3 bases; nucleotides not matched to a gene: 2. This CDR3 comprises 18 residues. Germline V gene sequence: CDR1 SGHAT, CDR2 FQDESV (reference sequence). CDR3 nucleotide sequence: TGTGCCAGCAGCTTAGCGGGACTAGCGGGAGGGTACTACAATGAGCAGTTCTTC. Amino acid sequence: CASSLAGLAGGYYNEQFF.